This TCR beta chain comes out of a study of blood T cells in healthy people across ages. Germline V lookup: CDR1 LGHNA, CDR2 YSLEER. CDR3 length: 13 amino acids. Trimming pared 1 base from V and 15 bases from J, leaving 16 bases between. The authors ran a second PCR of about 7 to 11 cycles using a sample-barcoded 5' primer and a J-beta primer mix. Each CDR3 protein gets one entry after TCRdb re-called the 5' RACE reads with MiXCR. The profile shows about 1.1 million distinct CDR3 sequences, roughly two fifths of them singletons. The source is a man in his late teens or twenties in good health. What was sequenced was blood. V gene TRBV4-3 combines with J gene TRBJ1-3, with D perhaps TRBD1 (5 bases). The CDR3 loop reads CASSQVSGDPQYF. CDR3 sequence (DNA): TGCGCCAGCAGCCAAGTGTCGGGGGACCCACAATATTTT.